The rows below give T cell receptor beta chains drawn from one sample of a study of lymphopenia after photon versus proton radiotherapy. The protocol was immunoSEQ multiplex PCR, while the TCRdb copy is restricted to in-frame clones and leaves out a portion. The table shows tens of thousands of clones, with 85% to 90% occurring only once. The sample here was peripheral blood, taken from a patient treated with proton-based radiotherapy. These receptor sequences come from a woman between 70 and 85 years old with pancreatic cancer. Some clones in this sample may be carry-over from other donors' samples. Both conserved end residues are part of each CDR3. D genes are given only for firm matches. Clone sizes are given selectively: once, few, many, or a class where the clone is expanded.

CDR3nt	CDR3aa	abundance	v_gene	j_gene	d_gene
TGTGCCAGCCGAGGTACTAACTCCTACGAGCAGTACTTC	CASRGTNSYEQYF	NA	TRBV7-9	TRBJ2-7	NA
TGTGCCAGTAGTCTACACAGGGGGGACCAAGAGACCCAGTACTTC	CASSLHRGDQETQYF	NA	TRBV19	TRBJ2-5	TRBD1
TGTGCCACCAAGAGTCGTAGCAATCAGCCCCAGCATTTT	CATKSRSNQPQHF	NA	TRBV27	TRBJ1-5	NA
TGTGCTAGCAGCTTAGCCCCGGCGGGGACAGGGGCCAACGTCCTGACTTTC	CASSLAPAGTGANVLTF	NA	TRBV7-7	TRBJ2-6	NA
TGTGCCAGCAGCTGGCAACTAGCGGCAGACACAGATACGCAGTATTTT	CASSWQLAADTDTQYF	NA	TRBV5-5	TRBJ2-3	TRBD2
TGTGCCAGCTCACCCCAAGTAGTAGGGGGTGGCTACACCTTC	CASSPQVVGGGYTF	NA	TRBV18	TRBJ1-2	NA
TGTGCCAGTACGAACGGGCCGCGATCGCCTTGGGAGACCCAGTACTTC	CASTNGPRSPWETQYF	NA	TRBV19	TRBJ2-5	NA
TGTGCCATCAGACCGACAGGGGGGGAACAAGAGACCCAGTACTTC	CAIRPTGGEQETQYF	few	TRBV10-3	TRBJ2-5	TRBD1
TGTGCCAGCAGCCCGGGGGCGCAGGGCACTGAAGCTTTCTTT	CASSPGAQGTEAFF	few	TRBV7-2	TRBJ1-1	NA
TGTGCCAGCACCCGAGGGGGTGGCACGCAGTATTTT	CASTRGGGTQYF	NA	TRBV7-6	TRBJ2-3	NA
TGTGCCACCAGTAGGAGCACCGGGGAGCTGTTTTTT	CATSRSTGELFF	NA	TRBV15	TRBJ2-2	NA
TGCGCCAGCAGTGATGAGGGGGAGGGTGAAGCTTTCTTT	CASSDEGEGEAFF	NA	TRBV10-1	TRBJ1-1	NA
TGTGCCAGCAGCTTAAGTCAGCCAGGGGGCTACACCTTC	CASSLSQPGGYTF	NA	TRBV7-2	TRBJ1-2	NA
TGTGCCAGCAGTTCCGAAAAACTGTTTTTT	CASSSEKLFF	NA	TRBV28	TRBJ1-4	NA
TGTGCCAGCAGTTTATTCCGGGGCACAGATACGCAGTATTTT	CASSLFRGTDTQYF	NA	TRBV27	TRBJ2-3	NA
TGCGCCAGCAGTTATCCAATCTTGCACACCATATATTTT	CASSYPILHTIYF	few	TRBV10-1	TRBJ1-3	NA
TGTGCCAGTAGTACCACAGGGAGGTTCGCTAACTATGGCTACACCTTC	CASSTTGRFANYGYTF	NA	TRBV19	TRBJ1-2	NA
TGTGCCAGCAGCTGGACTAGCGGGAGTTTCACCGGGGAGCTGTTTTTT	CASSWTSGSFTGELFF	NA	TRBV5-6	TRBJ2-2	TRBD2
TGTGCCAGCACTAGCGGGAGCTCCTACGAGCAGTACTTC	CASTSGSSYEQYF	NA	TRBV2	TRBJ2-7	TRBD2
TGTGCCAGCTATTGGGGCGACAGGCCGAACTCCTACAATGAGCAGTTCTTC	CASYWGDRPNSYNEQFF	NA	TRBV28	TRBJ2-1	NA
TGTGCCAGCAGCTTGGGGGGACAGGGGCTTTACTATGGCTACACCTTC	CASSLGGQGLYYGYTF	NA	TRBV28	TRBJ1-2	TRBD1
TGTGCCAGCTCACCATCTGGAGCCAAAAACATTCAGTACTTC	CASSPSGAKNIQYF	NA	TRBV18	TRBJ2-4	NA
TGTGCCAGTAGTATCCCAGGGGCGAACACTGAAGCTTTCTTT	CASSIPGANTEAFF	NA	TRBV19	TRBJ1-1	NA
TGTGCCAGCTCACCACCTTTGTCTAGCGGGAAGGAGCTGTTTTTT	CASSPPLSSGKELFF	NA	TRBV18	TRBJ2-2	TRBD2
TGTGCCAGCATGTGGGAAGTCTACAATGAGCAGTTCTTC	CASMWEVYNEQFF	NA	TRBV25-1	TRBJ2-1	NA
TGTGCCAGCAGCCAGAGCCGGTCGATGGCTGACTATGGCTACACCTTC	CASSQSRSMADYGYTF	NA	TRBV7-9	TRBJ1-2	NA
TGTGCCAGCAGCGACCCATTAGATGACGGGGAGACCCAGTACTTC	CASSDPLDDGETQYF	NA	TRBV11-2	TRBJ2-5	NA
TGTGCCAGCAGTGAAGGGCAGTTTGTATTAGGGTATGGCTACACCTTC	CASSEGQFVLGYGYTF	NA	TRBV2	TRBJ1-2	NA
TGTGCCATCAGCGCCGGGACTAGCGGGAGGGCCTCCTACAATGAGCAGTTCTTC	CAISAGTSGRASYNEQFF	NA	TRBV10-3	TRBJ2-1	TRBD2
TGTGCCAGCAGCCCACGGACAGGCCTCGGGGAGCAGTACTTC	CASSPRTGLGEQYF	few	TRBV6-1	TRBJ2-7	TRBD1
TGTGCCAGTACCGCGACAGGGGGCGGGAATTCACCCCTCCACTTT	CASTATGGGNSPLHF	NA	TRBV19	TRBJ1-6	TRBD1
TGCGCCAGCAGCCTCCTGTTACAGGGGGGAACCGGGGAGCTGTTTTTT	CASSLLLQGGTGELFF	NA	TRBV5-1	TRBJ2-2	TRBD1
TGTGCCAGCGGACAGGGCTCGGTCACCGGGGAGCTGTTTTTT	CASGQGSVTGELFF	NA	TRBV19	TRBJ2-2	TRBD1
TGTGCCAGCAGCCCCTGGCTAGCGGGCTACAATGAGCAGTTCTTC	CASSPWLAGYNEQFF	once	TRBV9	TRBJ2-1	TRBD2
TGTGCCAGCAGCTTAGGGACAGGGAGTGATGGCTACACCTTC	CASSLGTGSDGYTF	NA	TRBV7-9	TRBJ1-2	TRBD1
TGTGCCAGTAGACCGCGGGGGCTGGAGAGCGGTCAGCCCCAGCATTTT	CASRPRGLESGQPQHF	NA	TRBV19	TRBJ1-5	NA
TGTGCCAGCAGTGAAAGGACTAGCGGGAGGATGGGGACCCAGTACTTC	CASSERTSGRMGTQYF	NA	TRBV2	TRBJ2-5	TRBD2
TGTGCCAGCAGCTACCAATTCGGGCGCGAGAATGAGCAGTTCTTC	CASSYQFGRENEQFF	NA	TRBV11-1	TRBJ2-1	NA
TGTGCCAGTACCGATACAGGGGTAACGAATCAGCCCCAGCATTTT	CASTDTGVTNQPQHF	NA	TRBV19	TRBJ1-5	TRBD1
TGCGCCAGCAGCGGGACAGGGGGCTTACGGACTGAAGCTTTCTTT	CASSGTGGLRTEAFF	NA	TRBV4-1	TRBJ1-1	TRBD1